The 9 T cell receptor beta chains presented below share a single source sample, sequenced in a study of CD8 T cells in Susac syndrome. Random hexamers were used to reverse transcribe an amount of roughly 0.5 to 1 ug RNA. TCRdb redid the calling of the immunoSEQ multiplex PCR reads with MiXCR, one entry per CDR3 protein. The repertoire holds just over 300,000 distinct CDR3 sequences, with just over 90% as singletons. The sequenced sample consisted of CD4+ T cells from PBMCs. The source is a human donor with multiple sclerosis.

This chain connects TRBV11-2 to TRBJ2-7; 11 bases agree with TRBD2. The germline V gene has CDR1 SGHAT and CDR2 FQNNGV. The junction had 1 base not matched to a gene; V was cut back by 2 bases and J by 7 bases. This CDR3 is built from 13 residues. The CDR3 sequence: CASSLIAGGEQYF. Written as DNA, the CDR3 is TGTGCCAGCAGCTTAATAGCGGGGGGGGAGCAGTACTTC.

The chain joins TRBV12-3 or TRBV12-4 to TRBJ1-3, with D possibly being TRBD1 (5 bases). V was clipped by 3 bases and J by 5 bases, with 17 bases between them. The CDR3 runs to 16 residues. The CDR3 region is CASSLVAGRRRNTIYF. CDR3 DNA: TGTGCCAGCAGTTTGGTGGCAGGGCGCCGCCGAAACACCATATATTTT.

This clonotype was seen once. The chain couples TRBV21-1 to TRBJ2-1; TRBD2 is taken as the D call from the table, unchecked against the DNA. TRBV21-1 constitutes a pseudogene. The length of the CDR3 is 17 residues. CDR3 sequence: CASSGRGTSGPYNEQFF. CDR3 coding DNA: TGTGCCAGCAGCGGGAGGGGGACTAGCGGGCCCTACAATGAGCAGTTCTTC.

The gene calls are TRBV7-9 and TRBJ2-5, with 9 bases identical to TRBD1. Losses at the gene ends were 8 bases for V and 5 bases for J; bases not matched to a gene: 9. Germline assignment: CDR1 SEHNR and CDR2 FQNEAQ (reference sequence). The CDR3 has 14 amino acids. This CDR3 is CASGRDRGRETQYF. The CDR3 DNA is TGTGCCAGCGGCCGCGACAGGGGGAGGGAGACCCAGTACTTC.

The chain combines TRBV12-5 with TRBJ2-7; perhaps TRBD2 as D (5 bases). Germline V gene sequence: CDR1 LGHNT, CDR2 FRNRAP. V was cut by 9 bases and J by 3 bases, with 18 bases left in between. The CDR3 is 14 residues long. This chain's CDR3 is CASADLRAGYEQYF. CDR3 in DNA: TGTGCTAGCGCGGACCTCCGGGCGGGCTACGAGCAGTACTTC.

This clonotype has just one count. The chain has TRBV19 and TRBJ2-3; D ambiguous. Germline V gives CDR1 LNHDA, CDR2 SQIVND (reference sequence). V lost 5 bases, J lost 3 bases, and 12 bases lay in between. The CDR3 runs to 14 residues. CDR3 residues: CASSLVPRTDTQYF. CDR3 sequence (DNA): TGTGCCAGTAGTTTAGTCCCTAGGACAGATACGCAGTATTTT.

This chain links TRBV20-1 with TRBJ2-3; 9 bases match TRBD2. This CDR3 is 14 amino acids long. Per germline, CDR1 DFQATT and CDR2 SNEGSKA (reference sequence). J lost 6 bases, V lost 4 bases, and 8 bases had no gene match. CDR3 loop: CSAIAGGAFDTQYF. CDR3 nucleotides: TGCAGTGCTATTGCGGGGGGGGCCTTTGATACGCAGTATTTT.

This chain links TRBV5-4 with TRBJ2-2, with 7 bases that match TRBD2. Germline trimming cut 4 bases from V and 0 bases from J; bases unmatched to any gene: 6. There are 16 residues in the CDR3. Per germline, CDR1 SGHNT and CDR2 YYREEE (reference sequence). CDR3 sequence: CASSAGGRANTGELFF. The DNA for the CDR3 is TGTGCCAGCAGCGCTGGGGGGAGGGCGAACACCGGGGAGCTGTTTTTT.

The rearrangement links TRBV12-3 or TRBV12-4 to TRBJ2-5; D is possibly TRBD1 or TRBD2 (5 bases each). The length of the CDR3 is 14 residues. The V end lost 4 bases, the J end lost 0 bases, and 9 bases lay between the germline ends. CDR3 DNA sequence: TGTGCCAGCAGTTGGGGGAACTACCAAGAGACCCAGTACTTC. As protein: CASSWGNYQETQYF.